What follows describes a single T cell receptor beta chain. As originally analysed: From reference gene primer amplification, estimates of nucleated cell counts were derived. Assay used: immunoSEQ multiplex PCR; TCRdb lists only in-frame clones, some missing. The V and J calls and clone size are taken from that table; D and trimming were inferred from the DNA. Found here are 25,000 to 30,000 clones, 65% to 70% of them singletons; the top ten hold about a sixth. The data are from a study of blood T cell repertoires in COVID-19. For the study at large: Both acute and convalescent COVID-19 samples were obtained from the United States, Italy and Spain. PBMCs, B-cell-depleted T cells, or T cells provided the cDNA or gDNA that made up the material.

CDR3 length equals 17 residues. V shed 1 base, J shed 0 bases, and the junction held 8 bases outside the gene matches. CDR1 and CDR2 (germline): SEHNR, FQNEAQ (reference sequence). The sample was peripheral blood. The sequence was obtained from a human donor in a cohort sampled during active COVID-19. This chain links TRBV7-9 with TRBJ2-5; the match to TRBD1 covers 7 bases. In DNA form, the CDR3 reads TGTGCCAGCAGCTTAGGAAGGCTCGACAGGGACCAAGAGACCCAGTACTTC. Protein product: CASSLGRLDRDQETQYF.